Below, 10 T cell receptor beta chains from the same sample are listed, as sequenced in a study of beta chain features in type 1 diabetes. Reverse transcription of all isolated RNA meant that expressed TCRB transcripts were sequenced. The repertoire was sequenced with immunoSEQ multiplex PCR; TCRdb's copy has only in-frame clones and lacks some. This table has about 250,000 clones, less than 15% appearing once. The sample comprised naive CD4+ T cells from blood. These receptors all come from a woman aged 35 to 49 in good health.

The gene calls are TRBV19 and TRBJ1-2; 7 nucleotides match TRBD1. This CDR3 region has 18 residues. V dropped 4 bases and J dropped 4; count of bases not matched to a gene: 18. Looked up from germline, CDR1 is LNHDA and CDR2 is SQIVND (reference sequence). The CDR3 loop reads CASSKGTSGTVISYGYTF. The CDR3 bases are TGTGCCAGTAGTAAGGGAACTTCCGGGACAGTGATTTCCTATGGCTACACCTTC.

A few counts support this clone. The chain has TRBV7-9 and TRBJ2-3; 7 nucleotides align to TRBD1. This CDR3 has 14 amino acids. With 5 bases clipped from V and 4 bases from J, the junction kept 6 bases outside the gene matches. The germline gives CDR1 SEHNR, CDR2 FQNEAQ (reference sequence). The CDR3, as DNA: TGTGCCAGCAGCACAGGGGCGACTTCAGATACGCAGTATTTT. Amino acid sequence: CASSTGATSDTQYF. The full variable domain, completed using reference TRBV7-9 and TRBJ2-3, is DTGVSQNPRHKITKRGQNVTFRCDPISEHNRLYWYRQTLGQGPEFLTYFQNEAQLEKSRLLSDRFSAERPKGSFSTLEIQRTEQGDSAMYLCASSTGATSDTQYFGPGTRLTVL.

The sample holds a few counts of this clone. The rearrangement uses TRBV7-9 and TRBJ1-3; 7 nucleotides line up with TRBD1. The CDR3 contains 18 residues. Germline V gene lookup returns CDR1 SEHNR and CDR2 FQNEAQ (reference sequence). V shed 5 bases, J shed 0 bases, and the junction held 13 bases outside the gene matches. The CDR3 DNA follows: TGTGCCAGCAGCGCGCACGCAGGGACAGAGAGCTCTGGAAACACCATATATTTT. As protein: CASSAHAGTESSGNTIYF.

The rearrangement links TRBV5-4 to TRBJ2-7, with TRBD2 matching over 10 bases. CDR1 is SGHNT, CDR2 YYREEE, per germline (reference sequence). V was pared by 2 bases and J by 5 bases, with 7 bases of the junction left unmatched. CDR3 size: 15 residues. Here the CDR3 DNA reads TGTGCCAGCAGCTTAGCGGGGGGGCGTGACCACGAGCAGTACTTC. Encoded protein: CASSLAGGRDHEQYF.

This clone appeared a few times. V gene TRBV5-1 combines with J gene TRBJ2-1; D gene uncertain. Per the germline V gene, CDR1 is SGHRS and CDR2 is YFSETQ. V was trimmed by 0 bases and J by 9 bases, leaving 10 bases between them. This CDR3 contains 13 residues. CDR3 residues: CASSLASRGEQFF. In DNA, the CDR3 is TGCGCCAGCAGCTTGGCCTCCCGCGGTGAGCAGTTCTTC. Using reference TRBV5-1 and TRBJ2-1 for the parts outside the CDR3, the full variable domain is KAGVTQTPRYLIKTRGQQVTLSCSPISGHRSVSWYQQTPGQGLQFLFEYFSETQRNKGNFPGRFSGRQFSNSRSEMNVSTLELGDSALYLCASSLASRGEQFFGPGTRLTVL.

This clone was counted a few times. This CDR3 is also generated by other DNA sequences in the sample. This chain connects TRBV9 to TRBJ2-3; 9 bases are shared with TRBD2. Germline V lookup: CDR1 SGDLS, CDR2 YYNGEE. The CDR3 consists of 16 residues. J gave up 3 bases and V 0 bases, and 5 bases lay outside the gene matches. As DNA, the CDR3 is TGTGCCAGCAGCGTAGGGTCTAGCGGGGTGACAGATACGCAGTATTTT. Protein: CASSVGSSGVTDTQYF.

The chain employs TRBV5-6 and TRBJ2-2; the match to TRBD1 covers 10 bases. Germline CDR1 and CDR2: SGHDT and YYEEEE. Trimming took 6 bases from V and 9 from J; bases not matched to a gene: 11. The CDR3 runs to 15 residues. CDR3 sequence reads: CASTQTGGAARELFF. CDR3 bases: TGTGCCAGCACTCAGACAGGGGGCGCGGCGCGGGAGCTGTTTTTT. Variable domain in full (rest from reference TRBV5-6 and TRBJ2-2): DAGVTQSPTHLIKTRGQQVTLRCSPKSGHDTVSWYQQALGQGPQFIFQYYEEEERQRGNFPDRFSGHQFPNYSSELNVNALLLGDSALYLCASTQTGGAARELFFGEGSRLTVL.

In this sample, this clone turned up a few times. The chain links TRBV7-2 to TRBJ2-7, with TRBD2 matching over 7 bases. The V and J ends lost 1 base and 2 bases, in that order; junction bases with no gene match: 8. The CDR3 loop spans 16 amino acids. The germline CDR1 and CDR2 sequences are SGHTA and FQGNSA. CDR3 residues: CASSLVGRGSPYEQYF. The CDR3 nucleotides are TGTGCCAGCAGCTTAGTAGGGCGGGGGAGTCCCTACGAGCAGTACTTC.

This clone appeared a few times. The chain uses TRBV18 and TRBJ2-5, with D possibly TRBD2 on 6 matching bases. This CDR3 is 14 amino acids long. The ends were cut back, 2 bases at V and 5 bases at J, with 12 bases in the middle. The germline gives CDR1 KGHSH, CDR2 LQKENI. The CDR3 sequence: CASSPTRGTETQYF. The CDR3 region has the DNA TGTGCCAGCTCACCAACCCGGGGGACGGAGACCCAGTACTTC.

The chain combines TRBV6-5 with TRBJ2-3; TRBD2 agrees at 8 bases. The germline V gene encodes CDR1 MNHEY and CDR2 SVGAGI. The CDR3 totals 15 residues. Germline trimming cut 1 base from V and 3 bases from J; bases unmatched to any gene: 3. The CDR3 sequence: CASSYFPGGTDTQYF. In DNA form, the CDR3 reads TGTGCCAGCAGTTACTTCCCGGGGGGGACAGATACGCAGTATTTT.